Listed here is a single TCR beta chain. This table comes from immunoSEQ multiplex PCR, and its TCRdb copy is limited to in-frame clones, with some not included. The sample carries approximately 100,000 clones, about 91% recorded once. The CDR3 sequence is 15 residues long. Per the germline V gene, CDR1 is MNHEY and CDR2 is SMNVEV (reference sequence). The V end lost 8 bases, the J end lost 5 bases, and 18 bases lay between the germline ends. This specimen comes from a study of T cell changes during pregnancy in multiple sclerosis. Specimen: peripheral blood, collected after pregnancy. This receptor was identified in a female donor in good health, enrolled as a control in a pregnancy study. The chain recombines TRBV27 with TRBJ2-2; D may be TRBD2 (5 bases). CDR3 sequence (DNA): TGTGCCAGCGGCATAGCGTCCCCGAGTACCGGGGAGCTGTTTTTT. Its protein product is CASGIASPSTGELFF.